The TCR beta chain described here comes from a study of cytomegalovirus exposure and HLA in healthy donors. The PCR employed 60 Vbeta primers together with 13 Jbeta primers. Produced via immunoSEQ multiplex PCR; TCRdb's table is partial and in-frame only. This table holds roughly 120,000 clones, 81% found once. The CDR3 is made up of 14 amino acids. Germline-derived CDR1 and CDR2 are MDHEN and SYDVKM. Trimming at V came to 2 bases and at J to 6 bases, leaving 5 bases not matched to a gene. Sample: PBMCs. This sequence was found in a woman aged 35 to 49 in good health and CMV-seronegative. The J gene is TRBJ1-1, the V gene TRBV28, with 8 positions matching TRBD1. The CDR3 here is CASSLGQGVPEAFF. CDR3 nucleotides: TGTGCCAGCAGTTTAGGACAGGGAGTTCCTGAAGCTTTCTTT.